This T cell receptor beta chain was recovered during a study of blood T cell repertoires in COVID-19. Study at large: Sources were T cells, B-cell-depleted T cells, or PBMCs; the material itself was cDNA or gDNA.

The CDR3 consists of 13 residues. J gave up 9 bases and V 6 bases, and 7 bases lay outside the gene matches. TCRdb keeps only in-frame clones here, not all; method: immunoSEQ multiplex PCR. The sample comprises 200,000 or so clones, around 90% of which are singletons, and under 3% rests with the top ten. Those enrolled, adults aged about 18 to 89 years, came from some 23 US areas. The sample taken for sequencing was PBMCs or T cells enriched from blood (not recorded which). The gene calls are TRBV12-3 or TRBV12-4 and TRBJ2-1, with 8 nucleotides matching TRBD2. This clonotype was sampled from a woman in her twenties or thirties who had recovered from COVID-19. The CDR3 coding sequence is TGTGCCAGCAGAGCCGGGACTAGTATTGAGCAGTTCTTC. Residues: CASRAGTSIEQFF.